These T cell receptor beta chains were read from a single sample in a study of blood T cell repertoires in COVID-19. Data came from immunoSEQ multiplex PCR; TCRdb stores just in-frame clones and leaves some out. The table has about 87,000 clones, roughly 76% seen once. What was sequenced was peripheral blood. These receptor sequences come from a woman in her forties or fifties with acute or convalescent COVID-19. Both conserved end residues are part of each CDR3. A D gene is named only where the DNA matches it firmly. Some rows have no size entry. The others give once, few or many, or a class for an expanded clone.

cdr3_aa: CASRERGAGELFF; cdr3_nt: TGCGCCAGCAGGGAGCGGGGAGCGGGGGAGCTGTTTTTT; v_call: TRBV10-2; d_call: TRBD2; clone_size: -; j_call: TRBJ2-2
cdr3_aa: CASSYDGTGEQYF; cdr3_nt: TGTGCCAGCAGTTACGATGGGACAGGCGAGCAGTACTTC; v_call: TRBV6-5; d_call: TRBD1; clone_size: -; j_call: TRBJ2-7
cdr3_aa: CASSAFGRSEAFF; cdr3_nt: TGTGCCAGCAGTGCCTTCGGCAGGTCTGAAGCTTTCTTT; v_call: TRBV2; d_call: -; clone_size: few; j_call: TRBJ1-1
cdr3_aa: CASRPTGARYEQYF; cdr3_nt: TGTGCCAGCAGGCCCACAGGGGCCCGCTACGAGCAGTACTTC; v_call: TRBV28; d_call: TRBD1; clone_size: -; j_call: TRBJ2-7
cdr3_aa: CASILGQGTETQYF; cdr3_nt: TGTGCCAGCATCTTAGGACAGGGGACCGAGACCCAGTACTTC; v_call: TRBV2; d_call: TRBD1; clone_size: -; j_call: TRBJ2-5
cdr3_aa: CASSLSITSFDNEQFF; cdr3_nt: TGTGCCAGCAGTTTATCGATAACTAGCTTTGACAATGAGCAGTTCTTC; v_call: TRBV27; d_call: -; clone_size: -; j_call: TRBJ2-1
cdr3_aa: CASSQGTDTQYF; cdr3_nt: TGTGCCAGCTCACAGGGCACAGATACGCAGTATTTT; v_call: TRBV28; d_call: -; clone_size: -; j_call: TRBJ2-3
cdr3_aa: CATSGGLDGSYNEQFF; cdr3_nt: TGTGCCACCAGTGGAGGCCTAGACGGCTCCTACAATGAGCAGTTCTTC; v_call: TRBV24-1; d_call: -; clone_size: -; j_call: TRBJ2-1
cdr3_aa: CASNRQGAYQPQHF; cdr3_nt: TGTGCCAGCAACCGACAGGGGGCATACCAGCCCCAGCATTTT; v_call: TRBV6-5; d_call: TRBD1; clone_size: -; j_call: TRBJ1-5
cdr3_aa: CASSSQQVRGNSPLHF; cdr3_nt: TGTGCCAGCAGTTCCCAACAGGTTAGGGGGAATTCACCCCTCCACTTT; v_call: TRBV2; d_call: -; clone_size: few; j_call: TRBJ1-6
cdr3_aa: CASTLDSGANEKLFF; cdr3_nt: TGTGCCAGTACCCTGGACAGCGGGGCTAATGAAAAACTGTTTTTT; v_call: TRBV19; d_call: -; clone_size: few; j_call: TRBJ1-4
cdr3_aa: CASSERVQGETQYF; cdr3_nt: TGTGCCAGCAGTGAGAGGGTCCAGGGGGAGACCCAGTACTTC; v_call: TRBV6-1; d_call: -; clone_size: -; j_call: TRBJ2-5
cdr3_aa: CASRGTGAGGGYTF; cdr3_nt: TGTGCCAGCAGGGGGACAGGGGCCGGGGGTGGCTACACCTTC; v_call: TRBV2; d_call: TRBD1; clone_size: -; j_call: TRBJ1-2
cdr3_aa: CASSSLGTESSYEQYF; cdr3_nt: TGTGCCAGCAGTTCCCTAGGGACAGAGAGCTCCTACGAGCAGTACTTC; v_call: TRBV28; d_call: TRBD1; clone_size: once; j_call: TRBJ2-7
cdr3_aa: CASSLQRQGNYGYTF; cdr3_nt: TGTGCCAGCAGTCTCCAAAGACAGGGCAACTATGGCTACACCTTC; v_call: TRBV27; d_call: TRBD1; clone_size: -; j_call: TRBJ1-2
cdr3_aa: CASSPLLPAGGSYQETQYF; cdr3_nt: TGTGCCAGCTCACCACTTCTTCCAGCGGGGGGCTCGTACCAAGAGACCCAGTACTTC; v_call: TRBV18; d_call: TRBD2; clone_size: -; j_call: TRBJ2-5
cdr3_aa: CAISAQTGQGYGYTF; cdr3_nt: TGTGCCATCAGTGCCCAAACGGGACAGGGTTATGGCTACACCTTC; v_call: TRBV10-3; d_call: TRBD1; clone_size: few; j_call: TRBJ1-2
cdr3_aa: CASSEGQGEWNTEAFF; cdr3_nt: TGTGCCAGCAGTGAAGGGCAGGGGGAGTGGAACACTGAAGCTTTCTTT; v_call: TRBV6-1; d_call: TRBD1; clone_size: -; j_call: TRBJ1-1
cdr3_aa: CATSPPGGTTEAFF; cdr3_nt: TGTGCCACCAGCCCACCAGGGGGCACGACTGAAGCTTTCTTT; v_call: TRBV15; d_call: TRBD1; clone_size: -; j_call: TRBJ1-1
cdr3_aa: CASSSQAGQDTEAFF; cdr3_nt: TGTGCCAGTAGTTCCCAGGCAGGGCAGGACACTGAAGCTTTCTTT; v_call: TRBV19; d_call: -; clone_size: -; j_call: TRBJ1-1
cdr3_aa: CASSQTAKFTEAFF; cdr3_nt: TGTGCCAGCAGCCAAACCGCGAAATTCACTGAAGCTTTCTTT; v_call: TRBV3-1/TRBV3-2; d_call: -; clone_size: -; j_call: TRBJ1-1
cdr3_aa: CASSSRANYGYTF; cdr3_nt: TGTGCCAGCAGCTCCCGAGCTAACTATGGCTACACCTTC; v_call: TRBV7-2; d_call: -; clone_size: -; j_call: TRBJ1-2